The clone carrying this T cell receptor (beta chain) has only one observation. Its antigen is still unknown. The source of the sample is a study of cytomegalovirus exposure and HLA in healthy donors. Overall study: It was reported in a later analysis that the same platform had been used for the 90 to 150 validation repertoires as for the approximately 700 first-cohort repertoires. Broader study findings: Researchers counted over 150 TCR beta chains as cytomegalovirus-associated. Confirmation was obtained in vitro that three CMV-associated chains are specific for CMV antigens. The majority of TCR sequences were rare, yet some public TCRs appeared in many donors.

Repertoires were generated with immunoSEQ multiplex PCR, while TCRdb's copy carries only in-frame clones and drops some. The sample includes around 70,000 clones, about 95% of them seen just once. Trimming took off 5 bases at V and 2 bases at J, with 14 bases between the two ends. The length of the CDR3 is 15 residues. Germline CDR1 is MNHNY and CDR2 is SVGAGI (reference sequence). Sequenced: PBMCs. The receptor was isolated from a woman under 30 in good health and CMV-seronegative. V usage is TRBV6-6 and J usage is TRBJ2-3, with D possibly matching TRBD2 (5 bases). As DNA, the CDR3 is TGTGCCAGCAGTGGACGGTCTAGCCCCACAGATACGCAGTATTTT. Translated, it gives CASSGRSSPTDTQYF.